The 11 T cell receptor beta chains listed next were all sequenced from one sample in a study of blood T cell repertoires in COVID-19. Sequencing used immunoSEQ multiplex PCR; TCRdb keeps in-frame clones, though not all of them. The sample lists roughly 370,000 clones; around 87% were seen once. Material: PBMCs or T cells enriched from blood (not recorded which). These receptors were taken from a woman aged 50 to 60 who had recovered from COVID-19.

V usage is TRBV4-2 and J usage is TRBJ2-2, with 8 positions matching TRBD1. The CDR3 has 15 residues. In germline, CDR1 is LGHNA, CDR2 YNFKEQ. The trim removed 4 bases at V and 6 bases at J, leaving 7 bases unmatched. The CDR3 spells CASSPSDRAAGELFF. The DNA of the CDR3 is TGTGCCAGCAGCCCTTCGGACAGGGCGGCCGGGGAGCTGTTTTTT.

The V call is TRBV19, the J call TRBJ2-7, with 8 nucleotides matching TRBD2. Germline-derived CDR1 and CDR2 are LNHDA and SQIVND (reference sequence). The CDR3 is made up of 16 amino acids. After removal of 7 bases from V and 2 bases from J, the junction contained 13 bases not matched to a gene. The CDR3 region has the DNA TGTGCCAGTACTAAACGGGGGGGCGGAATAGCCTACGAGCAGTACTTC. It is translated as CASTKRGGGIAYEQYF.

The genes are TRBV29-1 and TRBJ1-3; a weak D match, TRBD1 (5 bases). CDR3 size: 14 residues. V was shortened by 4 bases and J by 0 bases, with 10 bases between the two germline ends. Germline CDR1 SQVTM, CDR2 ANQGSEA. CDR3: CSVAGRASGNTIYF. The CDR3 DNA reads TGCAGCGTTGCAGGCAGGGCCTCTGGAAACACCATATATTTT.

In DNA, the CDR3 is TGCGCCAGCAGACGGGACAGCTACGAGCAGTACTTC. It specifies CASRRDSYEQYF. The chain has TRBV5-1 and TRBJ2-7, with 7 bases that match TRBD1. The CDR3 contains 12 residues. Germline V gene sequence: CDR1 SGHRS, CDR2 YFSETQ. Unmatched junction bases numbered 2, after V lost 5 bases and J lost 3 bases.

This chain joins TRBV19 and TRBJ1-2; 9 bases map to TRBD1. The CDR3 length is 16 residues. J was trimmed by 3 bases and V by 8 bases; bases with no gene match: 13. CDR1 is LNHDA, CDR2 SQIVND, per germline (reference sequence). Here the CDR3 DNA reads TGTGCCAGTCGTAAAACTCCGGGACAGGGTCACTATGGCTACACCTTC. As protein: CASRKTPGQGHYGYTF.

This sequence joins TRBV18 and TRBJ2-6; TRBD2 is a possible D gene (6 bases). Looked up from germline, CDR1 is KGHSH and CDR2 is LQKENI. This CDR3 contains 17 residues. V was cut by 2 bases and J by 2 bases, with 13 bases left in between. As DNA, the CDR3 is TGTGCCAGCTCACCATTGGGGGGTCGGACTGGGGCCAACGTCCTGACTTTC. It codes for CASSPLGGRTGANVLTF.

The rearrangement uses TRBV7-6 and TRBJ2-7; maybe TRBD1 (5 bases). CDR3 length equals 13 residues. The germline V gene has CDR1 SGHVS and CDR2 FNYEAQ. V shed 2 bases and J shed 4 bases, with 9 bases lying between them. The CDR3 sequence is CASSLTTEYEQYF. CDR3 nucleotides: TGTGCCAGCAGCTTAACGACAGAGTACGAGCAGTACTTC.

This chain joins TRBV2 and TRBJ2-2; 9 nucleotides agree with TRBD2. The CDR3 runs 17 residues. The V gene's germline CDR1 is SNHLY and CDR2 FYNNEI. Trimming at V came to 9 bases and at J to 0 bases, leaving 11 bases not matched to a gene. The CDR3 here is CASSWQGLAPNTGELFF. The CDR3 DNA reads as TGTGCCAGTAGCTGGCAGGGACTAGCACCGAACACCGGGGAGCTGTTTTTT. The entire variable domain, with the rest obtained from reference TRBV2 and TRBJ2-2, is as follows: EPEVTQTPSHQVTQMGQEVILRCVPISNHLYFYWYRQILGQKVEFLVSFYNNEISEKSEIFDDQFSVERPDGSNFTLKIRSTKLEDSAMYFCASSWQGLAPNTGELFFGEGSRLTVL.

The chain couples TRBV9 to TRBJ2-7, with D possibly matching TRBD2 (7 bases). The germline V and J ends were trimmed by 0 bases and 7 bases, with 17 bases remaining between them. Germline CDR1 is SGDLS and CDR2 is YYNGEE. The CDR3 is made up of 15 amino acids. The CDR3 DNA reads as TGTGCCAGCAGCGTAGGAGGGGGGGCCGTGGGTGAGCAGTACTTC. Translation gives CASSVGGGAVGEQYF. The full variable domain, with the rest looked up from reference TRBV9 and TRBJ2-7, is DSGVTQTPKHLITATGQRVTLRCSPRSGDLSVYWYQQSLDQGLQFLIQYYNGEERAKGNILERFSAQQFPDLHSELNLSSLELGDSALYFCASSVGGGAVGEQYFGPGTRLTVT.

The CDR3, as DNA: TGTGCCAGCTCACCTGCTGTACAGGGGGCCTATGGCTACACCTTC. Its translation is CASSPAVQGAYGYTF. The chain is built from TRBV18 and TRBJ1-2; 9 bases line up with TRBD1. The CDR3 sequence is 15 residues long. V was pared by 3 bases and J by 4 bases, with 6 bases of the junction left unmatched. Germline V gene lookup returns CDR1 KGHSH and CDR2 LQKENI.

This chain uses TRBV7-2 with TRBJ1-1; D is unclear. CDR3 length: 14 amino acids. Trimming left V 2 bases short and J 7 bases short, with 14 bases between. Germline V lookup: CDR1 SGHTA, CDR2 FQGNSA. The CDR3 region is CASSLFGSRNEAFF. CDR3 sequence (DNA): TGTGCCAGCAGCTTATTCGGGAGCCGAAATGAAGCTTTCTTT.